This T cell receptor (beta chain) was retrieved from a study of post-analysis software for immune sequencing data. At the level of the study: Relapsing-remitting, secondary progressive and progressive-relapsing courses of multiple sclerosis were included. Study results and caveats: In multiple sclerosis, normalized Chao1 diversity was significantly below that of controls. Relative to controls, patients had a few TRBV segments at higher frequency, with TRBV5-6, TRBV5-1 and TRBV20-1 among these. The authors found that F measure strongly co-clustered same-batch samples.

This clonotype appeared a few times. Antigen: not known. Since a much larger clone is just one base distant, this may be a read error. This CDR3 is built from 15 residues. The germline V gene has CDR1 SGHDT and CDR2 YYEEEE. cDNA libraries of TCR beta carried unique molecular identifiers. Researchers reported 400,000 to 550,000 cDNA molecules coming from approximately 0.91 to 9.4 million T cells. Via MiXCR, TCRdb re-called the PCR reads, giving one row per CDR3 protein. The sample has just over 250,000 distinct CDR3 sequences, 35% to 40% seen once; the top ten hold under 5%. The rearrangement joins TRBV5-6 to TRBJ2-3; TRBD2 agrees at 9 bases. Source material: blood. This receptor was obtained from a girl between 5 and 17 years old with multiple sclerosis. CDR3 coding DNA: TGTGCCAGCAGCCCTCGACTAGCGGTCACAGGTACGCAGTATTTT. Translating gives CASSPRLAVTGTQYF.